A selection of T cell receptor beta chains follows, all from one sample in a study of regulatory T cells in long-lasting Graves disease. TCRdb re-called the multiplex PCR reads through MiXCR, storing one row per CDR3 protein. The sample holds 360,000 or so distinct CDR3 sequences, more than 20% seen once. Sample: peripheral blood mononuclear cells (PBMCs), taken when the disease was refractory, from a patient treated with antithyroid drugs. The receptors originated from a woman aged 40 to 49 with Graves disease. The CDR3 runs from the conserved cysteine through the conserved F or W. A D gene is named only where the DNA matches it firmly. Only part of the rows carry a size: once, few, many, or a class if the clone is expanded.

j_call cdr3_length v_call d_call clone_size cdr3_nt cdr3_aa
TRBJ1-5 12 TRBV20-1 NA once TGCAGTGCTCCTACAGGGAATCAGCCCCAGCATTTT CSAPTGNQPQHF
TRBJ2-5 15 TRBV7-2 TRBD2 many TGTGCCAGCAGCGCCCAGGGTAGCGGGAGGGAGACCCAGTACTTC CASSAQGSGRETQYF
TRBJ2-1 16 TRBV27 TRBD1 NA TGTGCCAGCAGTTCGGGACAGCCAGCATCCTACAATGAGCAGTTCTTC CASSSGQPASYNEQFF
TRBJ1-1 15 TRBV5-6 TRBD1 many TGTGCCAGCAGGGTTGCCGGGACAGGGGGCACTGAAGCTTTCTTT CASRVAGTGGTEAFF
TRBJ1-4 15 TRBV15 NA NA TGTGCCACCAGCCCTCGACCGACAGGCGCCGAAAAACTGTTTTTT CATSPRPTGAEKLFF
TRBJ1-6 14 TRBV12-3/TRBV12-4 NA many TGTGCCAGCAGTTTCACGGGGGGCAATTCACCCCTCCACTTT CASSFTGGNSPLHF
TRBJ1-4 13 TRBV20-1 TRBD1 many TGCAGTGGGCTGGGACAGGGAAACGAAAAACTGTTTTTT CSGLGQGNEKLFF
TRBJ2-6 16 TRBV9 NA NA TGTGCCAGCAGCGTAGGAGTCTCCTCTGGGGCCAACGTCCTGACTTTC CASSVGVSSGANVLTF
TRBJ1-6 14 TRBV28 TRBD1 NA TGTGCCAGCAGTCCTGACAGGGGTAATTCACCCCTCCACTTT CASSPDRGNSPLHF
TRBJ1-1 14 TRBV15 TRBD1 NA TGTGCCACCAGCAGAGATACGACAGGGAGGGAAGCTTTCTTT CATSRDTTGREAFF
TRBJ1-2 16 TRBV7-8 NA NA TGTGCCAGCAGCTTAAATCTTTGGACTCCCGTTCTCGGCTACACCTTC CASSLNLWTPVLGYTF
TRBJ2-3 15 TRBV12-3/TRBV12-4 TRBD2 NA TGTGCCAGCAGTTCCCCCGGGACTAGTATAGATACGCAGTATTTT CASSSPGTSIDTQYF
TRBJ2-1 13 TRBV30 NA NA TGTGCCTGGAGTATCATTAACTACAATGAGCAGTTCTTC CAWSIINYNEQFF
TRBJ1-6 14 TRBV13 NA few TGTGCCAGCAGCTTAGGTACAGGTTATTCACCCCTCCACTTT CASSLGTGYSPLHF
TRBJ1-1 13 TRBV20-1 NA many TGCAGTGCTAGGTGGAAGGGTTGGGCTGAAGCTTTCTTT CSARWKGWAEAFF
TRBJ2-4 16 TRBV13 NA NA TGTGCCAGCAGCCCGGGGACAAACGAAAATCGAAACATTCAGTACTTC CASSPGTNENRNIQYF
TRBJ1-2 12 TRBV19 NA few TGTGCCAGTAGTATAGGCCGGTACGGCTACACCTTC CASSIGRYGYTF
TRBJ2-2 14 TRBV28 NA few TGTGCCAGCAGCCCCGTACCCTACACCGGGGAGCTGCTTTTT CASSPVPYTGELLF
TRBJ1-1 17 TRBV4-1 NA NA TGCGCCAGCAGCCAAGCCCGAAGGGTCATATCGAACACTGAAGCTTTCTTT CASSQARRVISNTEAFF
TRBJ2-5 15 TRBV7-2 NA NA TGTGCCAGCAGCTTAGCTTTGGGGTTAGGAGAGACCCAGTACTTC CASSLALGLGETQYF
TRBJ1-2 15 TRBV28 TRBD1 many TGTGCCAGCAGTCGCCCGGGACAGGCGTCCTATGGCTACACCTTC CASSRPGQASYGYTF
TRBJ1-2 11 TRBV2 NA NA TGTGCCAGCGGCAGGGACTATGGCTACACCTTC CASGRDYGYTF
TRBJ2-7 13 TRBV28 NA NA TGTGCCAGCAGTTACGCTCGACGCTACGAGCAGTACTTC CASSYARRYEQYF
TRBJ1-5 18 TRBV6-5 NA few TGTGCCAGCAGTTACGAAGGGCAGGCGAGGGTCGGCGATCAGCCCCAGCATTTT CASSYEGQARVGDQPQHF
TRBJ2-3 14 TRBV4-1 NA NA TGCGCCAGCAGCCAAGCAGGACCCCTCGTTACGCAGTATTTT CASSQAGPLVTQYF
TRBJ1-1 14 TRBV29-1 NA NA TGCAGCGTTGAAAAGGGGACGGCGAACACTGAAGCTTTCTTT CSVEKGTANTEAFF
TRBJ2-3 14 TRBV14 NA NA TGTGCCAGCAGCCAGGGGCGGCACACAGATACGCAGTATTTT CASSQGRHTDTQYF
TRBJ1-6 14 TRBV10-3 TRBD1 many TGTGCCATCAGTTCCGGGACAGGGAATTCACCCCTCCACTTT CAISSGTGNSPLHF
TRBJ2-7 15 TRBV6-2/TRBV6-3 TRBD2 NA TGTGCCAGCAGTTCAACCGGGACTAGCATCCACGAGCAGTACTTC CASSSTGTSIHEQYF
TRBJ2-7 16 TRBV5-1 NA few TGCGCCAGCAGCTTGGAGCGGGCTAGCGCAGCCTACGAGCAGTACTTC CASSLERASAAYEQYF
TRBJ2-2 15 TRBV6-2/TRBV6-3 TRBD2 few TGTGCCAGCAGTTACGAAGCGGGAGGATCCGGGGAGCTGTTTTTT CASSYEAGGSGELFF
TRBJ1-1 12 TRBV2 NA many TGTGCCAGCATGACAGCAAACACTGAAGCTTTCTTT CASMTANTEAFF
TRBJ2-1 15 TRBV4-2 TRBD1 NA TGTGCCAGCAGCCAAGTACAGGGGGAGGATAATGAGCAGTTCTTC CASSQVQGEDNEQFF
TRBJ1-4 13 TRBV30 NA NA TGTGCCTGGAGTGGAGGGACGAATGAAAAACTGTTTTTT CAWSGGTNEKLFF
TRBJ2-1 14 TRBV28 NA NA TGTGCCAGCAGCCTGCCATGGGGAGAGGATGAGCAGTTCTTC CASSLPWGEDEQFF
TRBJ1-2 14 TRBV5-1 NA many TGCGCCAGCAGCCCGGACACGACCTCCCCCGGCTACACCTTC CASSPDTTSPGYTF
TRBJ2-2 14 TRBV5-1 NA few TGCGCCAGCAGCTCGGACAAGAACACCGGGGAGCTGTTTTTT CASSSDKNTGELFF
TRBJ2-7 14 TRBV20-1 NA many TGCAGTGCTAGAGATCCCGGGCCTCTCCTGGAGCAGTACTTC CSARDPGPLLEQYF
TRBJ2-2 22 TRBV12-5 TRBD2 NA TGTGCTAGTGGTTTGGTACTCGGGACTAGCGGATACCGAACAGTGAACACCGGGGAGCTGTTTTTT CASGLVLGTSGYRTVNTGELFF
TRBJ2-5 17 TRBV2 TRBD2 NA TGTGCCAGCAGTGAACTCCCTACTAGCGGGGATCAAGAGACCCAGTACTTC CASSELPTSGDQETQYF
TRBJ2-3 16 TRBV5-4 NA few TGTGCCAGCAGCTCCATACCTTTGAGGGGCACAGATACGCAGTATTTT CASSSIPLRGTDTQYF
TRBJ2-4 18 TRBV5-1 NA few TGCGCCAGCAGACGTGGGGGAGCGGATCTTCTAGCCAAAAACATTCAGTACTTC CASRRGGADLLAKNIQYF
TRBJ1-1 16 TRBV28 TRBD1 NA TGTGCCAGCAGTTTGTTGACAGGGGGCCTTGGGACTGAAGCTTTCTTT CASSLLTGGLGTEAFF
TRBJ2-5 16 TRBV14 NA few TGTGCCAGCAGCCAAGCCCCCGGACAGCCCCAAGAGACCCAGTACTTC CASSQAPGQPQETQYF
TRBJ1-5 14 TRBV2 NA many TGTGCCAGCAGTGAGATGGACACCAATCAGCCCCAGCATTTT CASSEMDTNQPQHF
TRBJ1-5 16 TRBV28 TRBD1 many TGTGCCAGCAGTTTATGGGGGGGACAGGACAATCAGCCCCAGCATTTT CASSLWGGQDNQPQHF
TRBJ2-7 14 TRBV7-7 TRBD1 NA TGTGCTAGCAGCCGTGGACAGGTGGGCTACGAGCAGTACTTC CASSRGQVGYEQYF
TRBJ2-5 17 TRBV19 TRBD2 NA TGTGCCAGTAGTGCCGGACTAGCGGGAGGGCCGACTGAGACCCAGTACTTC CASSAGLAGGPTETQYF
TRBJ2-6 14 TRBV13 NA few TGTGCCAGCAGCTTTTGGCGGGATCAAAACGTCCTGACTTTC CASSFWRDQNVLTF
TRBJ2-2 14 TRBV6-1 TRBD1 many TGTGCCAGCCGGGACAGGAGGAACACCGGGGAGCTGTTTTTT CASRDRRNTGELFF
TRBJ2-1 13 TRBV29-1 TRBD1 NA TGCAGCTTCTTGGGACAGGGGTATAATGAGCAGTTCTTC CSFLGQGYNEQFF
TRBJ2-1 17 TRBV2 NA many TGTGCCAGCAGGGACATTACCGACGAGAGCTCCTACAATGAGCAGTTCTTC CASRDITDESSYNEQFF
TRBJ1-2 15 TRBV25-1 NA many TGTGCCAGCAGTGAATACAAGGGTTTCAACTATGGCTACACCTTC CASSEYKGFNYGYTF
TRBJ2-2 14 TRBV10-3 NA few TGTGCCATCAGTGAAATATCTGAGCCCGGGGAGCTGTTTTTT CAISEISEPGELFF
TRBJ2-2 13 TRBV4-1 NA few TGCGCCAGCAGGGACACTCTGACCGGGGAGCTGTTTTTT CASRDTLTGELFF
TRBJ1-2 13 TRBV7-9 NA NA TGTGCCAGCAGCTCCCATAACGCGAAGGGCTACACCTTC CASSSHNAKGYTF
TRBJ1-5 15 TRBV7-8 NA few TGTGCCAGCAGCTTACAGGGGATAAGCAATCAGCCCCAGCATTTT CASSLQGISNQPQHF
TRBJ2-3 14 TRBV12-3/TRBV12-4 TRBD1 NA TGTGCCAGCAGTCCGACAGGGGGCCGAGATACGCAGTATTTT CASSPTGGRDTQYF
TRBJ1-1 15 TRBV10-3 NA few TGTGCCATCAGTGACCCGGGGGGGTTGCGGACTGAAGCTTTCTTT CAISDPGGLRTEAFF
TRBJ2-7 20 TRBV15 NA few TGTGCCACCAGCAGAGAGGGGTCCGACCTGATGGCGGGAATCTCCTACGAGCAGTACTTC CATSREGSDLMAGISYEQYF